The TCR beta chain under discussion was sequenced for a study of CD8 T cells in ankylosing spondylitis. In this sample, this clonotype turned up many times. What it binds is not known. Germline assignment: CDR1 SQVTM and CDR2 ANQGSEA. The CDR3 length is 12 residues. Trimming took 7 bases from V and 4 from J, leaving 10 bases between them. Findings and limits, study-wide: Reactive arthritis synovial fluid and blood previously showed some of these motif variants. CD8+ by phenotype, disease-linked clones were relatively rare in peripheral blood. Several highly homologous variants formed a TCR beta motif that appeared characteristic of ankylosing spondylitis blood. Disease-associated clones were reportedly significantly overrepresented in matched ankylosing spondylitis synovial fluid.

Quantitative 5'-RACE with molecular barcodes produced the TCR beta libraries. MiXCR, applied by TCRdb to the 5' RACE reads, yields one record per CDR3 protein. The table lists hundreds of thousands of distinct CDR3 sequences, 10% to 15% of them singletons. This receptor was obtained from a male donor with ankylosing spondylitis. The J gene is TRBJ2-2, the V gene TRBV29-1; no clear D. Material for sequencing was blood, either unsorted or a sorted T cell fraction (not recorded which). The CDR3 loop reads CSGRPSTGELFF. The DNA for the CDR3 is TGCAGCGGCCGACCAAGCACCGGGGAGCTGTTTTTT.